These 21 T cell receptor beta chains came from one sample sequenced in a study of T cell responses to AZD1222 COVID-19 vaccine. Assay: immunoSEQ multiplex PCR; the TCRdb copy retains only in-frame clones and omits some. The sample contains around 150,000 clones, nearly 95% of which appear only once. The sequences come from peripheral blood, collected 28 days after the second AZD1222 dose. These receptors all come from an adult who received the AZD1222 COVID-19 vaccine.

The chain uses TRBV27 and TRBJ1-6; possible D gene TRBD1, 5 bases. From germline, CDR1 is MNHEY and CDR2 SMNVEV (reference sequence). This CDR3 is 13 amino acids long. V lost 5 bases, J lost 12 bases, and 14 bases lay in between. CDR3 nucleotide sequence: TGTGCCAGCAGTCCCCGGGGGGGAGGACCCCTCCACTTT. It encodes CASSPRGGGPLHF.

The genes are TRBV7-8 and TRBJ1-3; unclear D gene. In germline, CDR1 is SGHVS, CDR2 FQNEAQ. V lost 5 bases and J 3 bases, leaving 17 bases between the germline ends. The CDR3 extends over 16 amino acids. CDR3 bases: TGTGCCAGCAGCCGCGGGATAGGCACTTTTGGAAACACCATATATTTT. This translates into CASSRGIGTFGNTIYF.

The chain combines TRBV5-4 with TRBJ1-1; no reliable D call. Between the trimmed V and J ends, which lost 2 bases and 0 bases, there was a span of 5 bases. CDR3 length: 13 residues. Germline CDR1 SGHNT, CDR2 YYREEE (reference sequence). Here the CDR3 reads CASSFVMNTEAFF. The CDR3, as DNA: TGTGCCAGCAGCTTTGTCATGAACACTGAAGCTTTCTTT. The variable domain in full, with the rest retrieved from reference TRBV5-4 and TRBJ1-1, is ETGVTQSPTHLIKTRGQQVTLRCSSQSGHNTVSWYQQALGQGPQFIFQYYREEENGRGNFPPRFSGLQFPNYSSELNVNALELDDSALYLCASSFVMNTEAFFGQGTRLTVV.

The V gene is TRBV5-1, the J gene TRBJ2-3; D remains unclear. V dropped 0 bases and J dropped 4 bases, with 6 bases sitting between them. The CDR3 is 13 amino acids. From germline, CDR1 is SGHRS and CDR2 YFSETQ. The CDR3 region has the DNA TGCGCCAGCAGCTTGGCCAGCCCAGATACGCAGTATTTT. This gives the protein CASSLASPDTQYF.

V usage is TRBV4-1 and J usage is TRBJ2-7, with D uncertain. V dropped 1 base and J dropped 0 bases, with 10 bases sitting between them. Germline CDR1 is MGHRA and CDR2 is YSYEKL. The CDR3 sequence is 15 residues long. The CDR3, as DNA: TGCGCCAGCAGCCAAGGCCCCAGGAGCTCCTACGAGCAGTACTTC. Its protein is CASSQGPRSSYEQYF.

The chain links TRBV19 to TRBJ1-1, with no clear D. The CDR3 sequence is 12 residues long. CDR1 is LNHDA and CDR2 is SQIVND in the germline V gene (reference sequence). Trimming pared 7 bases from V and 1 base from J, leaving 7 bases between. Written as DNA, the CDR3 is TGTGCCAGTACTACTGAGAACACTGAAGCTTTCTTT. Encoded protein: CASTTENTEAFF.

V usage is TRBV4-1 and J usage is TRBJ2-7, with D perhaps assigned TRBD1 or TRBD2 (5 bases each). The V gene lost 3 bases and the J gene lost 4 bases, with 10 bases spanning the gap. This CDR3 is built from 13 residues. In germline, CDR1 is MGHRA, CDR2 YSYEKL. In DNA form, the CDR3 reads TGCGCCAGCAGCCAGCCGGGACGATACGAGCAGTACTTC. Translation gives CASSQPGRYEQYF.

Written as DNA, the CDR3 is TGTGCCAGCAGCTCCCATCCAGGGACGGTGGGGAACACCGGGGAGCTGTTTTTT. This gives the protein CASSSHPGTVGNTGELFF. This chain connects TRBV7-2 to TRBJ2-2; D is perhaps TRBD1 or TRBD2 (5 bases each). CDR1 is SGHTA, CDR2 FQGNSA, per germline. This CDR3 is built from 18 residues. Trimming removed 4 bases at V and 1 base at J, with 19 bases between.

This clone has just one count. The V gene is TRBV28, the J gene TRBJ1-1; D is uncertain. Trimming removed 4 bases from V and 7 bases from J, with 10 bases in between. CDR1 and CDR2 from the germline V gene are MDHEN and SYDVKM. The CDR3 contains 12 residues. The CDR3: CASSSPALEAFF. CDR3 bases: TGTGCCAGCAGTTCGCCGGCCCTTGAAGCTTTCTTT. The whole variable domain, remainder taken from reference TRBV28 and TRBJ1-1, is DVKVTQSSRYLVKRTGEKVFLECVQDMDHENMFWYRQDPGLGLRLIYFSYDVKMKEKGDIPEGYSVSREKKERFSLILESASTNQTSMYLCASSSPALEAFFGQGTRLTVV.

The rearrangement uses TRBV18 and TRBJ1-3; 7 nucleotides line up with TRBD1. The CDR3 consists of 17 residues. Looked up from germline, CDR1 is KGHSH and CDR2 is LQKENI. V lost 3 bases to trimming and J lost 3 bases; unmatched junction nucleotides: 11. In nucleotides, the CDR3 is TGTGCCAGCTCACCCTCTCGGACAGGCACTATTGGAAACACCATATATTTT. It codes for CASSPSRTGTIGNTIYF.

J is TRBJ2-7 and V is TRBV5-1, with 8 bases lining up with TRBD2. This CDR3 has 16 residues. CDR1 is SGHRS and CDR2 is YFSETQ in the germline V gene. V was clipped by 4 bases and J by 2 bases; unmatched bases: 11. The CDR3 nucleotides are TGCGCCAGCAGCCCCAGCGCGGGGGGTTCAACCTACGAGCAGTACTTC. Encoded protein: CASSPSAGGSTYEQYF. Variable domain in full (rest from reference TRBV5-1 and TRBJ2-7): KAGVTQTPRYLIKTRGQQVTLSCSPISGHRSVSWYQQTPGQGLQFLFEYFSETQRNKGNFPGRFSGRQFSNSRSEMNVSTLELGDSALYLCASSPSAGGSTYEQYFGPGTRLTVT.

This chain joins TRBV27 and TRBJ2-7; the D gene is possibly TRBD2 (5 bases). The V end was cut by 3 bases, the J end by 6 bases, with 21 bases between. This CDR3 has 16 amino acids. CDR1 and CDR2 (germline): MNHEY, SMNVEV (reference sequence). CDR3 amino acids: CASSFFSAGIVREQYF. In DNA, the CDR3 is TGTGCCAGCAGTTTCTTTTCGGCGGGTATAGTTCGCGAGCAGTACTTC.

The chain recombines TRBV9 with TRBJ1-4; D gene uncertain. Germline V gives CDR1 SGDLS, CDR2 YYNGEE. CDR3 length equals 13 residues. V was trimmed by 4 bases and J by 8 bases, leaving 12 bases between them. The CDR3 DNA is TGTGCCAGCAGCCGGGAAGGTGAAGAAAAACTGTTTTTT. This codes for CASSREGEEKLFF.

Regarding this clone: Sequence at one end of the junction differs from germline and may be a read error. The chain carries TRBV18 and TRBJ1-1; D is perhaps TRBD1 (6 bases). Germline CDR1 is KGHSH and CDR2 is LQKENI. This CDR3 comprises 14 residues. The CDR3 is CASTPGTLNTEAFF. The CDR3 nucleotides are TGTGCCAGCACACCCGGGACATTGAACACTGAAGCTTTCTTT.

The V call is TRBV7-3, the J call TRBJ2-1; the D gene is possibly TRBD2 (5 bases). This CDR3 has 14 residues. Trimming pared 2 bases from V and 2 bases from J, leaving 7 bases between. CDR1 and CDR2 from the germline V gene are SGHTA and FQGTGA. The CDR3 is CASSLGRTYNEQFF. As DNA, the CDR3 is TGTGCCAGCAGCTTAGGGAGAACCTACAATGAGCAGTTCTTC.

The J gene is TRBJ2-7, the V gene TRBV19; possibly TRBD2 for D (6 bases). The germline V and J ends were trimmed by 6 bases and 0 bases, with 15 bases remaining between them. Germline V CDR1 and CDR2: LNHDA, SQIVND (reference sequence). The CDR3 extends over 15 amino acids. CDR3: CASSQGLSYSYEQYF. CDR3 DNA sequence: TGTGCCAGTAGCCAGGGACTTTCCTACTCCTACGAGCAGTACTTC.

CDR3 sequence: CASSKLGTYYGYTF. Here the CDR3 DNA reads TGTGCCAGCAGTAAACTTGGGACGTATTATGGCTACACCTTC. The gene calls are TRBV6-2 or TRBV6-3 and TRBJ1-2, with D tentatively TRBD1 (5 bases). CDR1 is MNHEY and CDR2 is SVGEGT in the germline V gene. The CDR3 runs to 14 residues. V was clipped by 5 bases and J by 5 bases, with 15 bases between them.

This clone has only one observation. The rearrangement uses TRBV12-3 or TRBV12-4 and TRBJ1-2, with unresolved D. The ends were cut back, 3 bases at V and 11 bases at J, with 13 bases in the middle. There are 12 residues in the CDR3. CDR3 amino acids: CASSFVDEGYTF. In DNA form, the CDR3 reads TGTGCCAGCAGTTTCGTGGACGAAGGGTACACCTTC.

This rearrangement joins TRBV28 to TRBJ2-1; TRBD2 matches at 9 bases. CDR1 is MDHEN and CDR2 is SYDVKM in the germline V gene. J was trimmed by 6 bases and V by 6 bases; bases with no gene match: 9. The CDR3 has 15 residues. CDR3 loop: CASSLNSGSRNEQFF. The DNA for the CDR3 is TGTGCCAGCAGCCTTAATAGCGGGAGCCGCAATGAGCAGTTCTTC.

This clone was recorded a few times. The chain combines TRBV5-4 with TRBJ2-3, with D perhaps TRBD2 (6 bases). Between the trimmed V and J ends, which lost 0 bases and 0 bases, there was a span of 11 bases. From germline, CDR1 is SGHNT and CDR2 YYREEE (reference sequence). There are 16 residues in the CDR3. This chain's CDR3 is CASSLGGTSSTDTQYF. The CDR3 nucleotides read TGTGCCAGCAGCTTGGGCGGGACTTCTAGCACAGATACGCAGTATTTT. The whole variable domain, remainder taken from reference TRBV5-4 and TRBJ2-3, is ETGVTQSPTHLIKTRGQQVTLRCSSQSGHNTVSWYQQALGQGPQFIFQYYREEENGRGNFPPRFSGLQFPNYSSELNVNALELDDSALYLCASSLGGTSSTDTQYFGPGTRLTVL.

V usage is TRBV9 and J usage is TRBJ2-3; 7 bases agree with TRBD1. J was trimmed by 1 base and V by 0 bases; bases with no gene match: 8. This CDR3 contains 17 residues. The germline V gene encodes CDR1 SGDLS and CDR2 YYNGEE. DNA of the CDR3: TGTGCCAGCAGCGTAGAACAGGGGTCCTTGGGCACAGATACGCAGTATTTT. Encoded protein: CASSVEQGSLGTDTQYF.